The clone carrying this T cell receptor (beta chain) turned up a few times. Its antigen is still unknown. The germline CDR1 and CDR2 sequences are LGHNT and FRNRAP. Deletions cut 2 bases from V and 7 bases from J, with 15 bases between. This CDR3 is 15 amino acids long. Measured with immunoSEQ multiplex PCR; TCRdb has only the in-frame clones, and not every one. The sample yields fewer than 85,000 clones, under 80% seen once. The data stem from a study of vaccination effects on CD4 cells after COVID-19. Study findings and constraints: Only a few convalescent patients and no early post-infection timepoints featured in the study. Marked clonal contraction was seen in infection- and vaccine-induced clones late after vaccination.

In the ViraFEST assay, antigen-specific CD4+ clonotypes were identified by expansion after peptide-pool stimulation. Having been cultured for 10 days, the cells underwent CD4+ T cell isolation. Each participant was administered two doses of either the BNT162b2 or the mRNA-1273 vaccine. Cultures got half-medium changes with IL-2 on days 3 and 7. The V gene is TRBV12-5, the J gene TRBJ2-1; TRBD2 is a possible D gene (6 bases). The source of this sequence is a human donor who received a COVID-19 vaccine. The sequencing used CD4+ T cells from PBMCs cultured with HCoV-OC43 spike peptides, collected after COVID-19 vaccination. Subset here: HCoV-OC43 spike overlapping peptide pool stimulation. CDR3 in DNA: TGTGCTAGTGGTTTGCTCGTCGGGGGTTGGAATGAGCAGTTCTTC. Its protein product is CASGLLVGGWNEQFF.